This T cell receptor (beta chain) was identified during a study of CD8 T cells in ankylosing spondylitis. This clonotype occurred a few times. V lost 4 bases to trimming and J lost 6 bases, with 12 bases between them. Germline V gene lookup returns CDR1 SEHNR and CDR2 FQNEAQ (reference sequence). The CDR3 sequence is 13 residues long. One entry per CDR3 protein results from TCRdb running MiXCR on the 5' RACE reads. The table shows about 210,000 distinct CDR3 sequences, with approximately 7.6% occurring only once. The V and J genes are TRBV7-9 and TRBJ1-1; tentatively, D is TRBD1 (5 bases). This clonotype was obtained from a female donor with ankylosing spondylitis or in good health (not recorded which). The sequenced sample consisted of blood, either unsorted or a sorted T cell fraction (not recorded which). The CDR3 here is CASSSLGGAEAFF. DNA of the CDR3: TGTGCCAGCAGCTCCCTGGGGGGGGCTGAAGCTTTCTTT.